Each of the 14 T cell receptor beta chains below was sequenced from the same sample in a study of T cell changes during pregnancy in multiple sclerosis. Libraries were prepared by immunoSEQ multiplex PCR; TCRdb keeps only in-frame clonotypes and omits some of them. Of 45,000 to 75,000 clones listed, 90% to 95% were seen once; the top ten hold over 0.8%. This specimen consisted of peripheral blood, obtained in the first trimester of pregnancy. The receptors were sampled from a female donor with multiple sclerosis, enrolled in a pregnancy study.

This clone was picked up one time. The rearrangement links TRBV14 to TRBJ1-2, with 9 positions matching TRBD1. The germline V gene has CDR1 SGHDN and CDR2 FVKESK. V lost 8 bases to trimming and J lost 7 bases; unmatched junction nucleotides: 8. This CDR3 has 13 residues. The CDR3 nucleotides read TGTGCCAGCGCCTCCTGGACAGGGGCTGGCTACACCTTC. It specifies CASASWTGAGYTF.

A word on this clone: A junction end diverges from the germline sequence, so it may reflect a read error. The V call is TRBV19, the J call TRBJ2-3, with 16 bases aligning to TRBD2. Germline CDR1 is LNHDA and CDR2 is SQIVND (reference sequence). This CDR3 spans 20 amino acids. The CDR3 here is CASSIVPPGLAGGGTYTQYF. The CDR3 nucleotides read TGTGCCAGTAGTATAGTCCCACCGGGACTAGCGGGGGGGGGCACATATACGCAGTATTTT.

The rearrangement links TRBV14 to TRBJ2-2; 7 bases align to TRBD1. CDR3 size: 18 residues. Germline V gene lookup returns CDR1 SGHDN and CDR2 FVKESK. Unmatched junction bases numbered 15, after V lost 1 base and J lost 7 bases. The chain's CDR3 is CASSQVGQPKTQGGELFF. The CDR3 DNA follows: TGTGCCAGCAGCCAAGTGGGACAGCCGAAAACACAGGGCGGGGAGCTGTTTTTT.

V gene TRBV28 combines with J gene TRBJ1-2; unclear D gene. Germline V CDR1 and CDR2: MDHEN, SYDVKM. CDR3 size: 15 residues. Trimming shortened V by 7 bases and J by 1 base, and 16 bases separated the two germline ends. CDR3 in amino acids: CASIPGSYSNYGYTF. CDR3 DNA: TGTGCCAGCATCCCGGGGAGCTATAGTAACTATGGCTACACCTTC.

The chain couples TRBV5-4 to TRBJ1-6; D perhaps matches TRBD1 (6 bases). Germline CDR1 is SGHNT and CDR2 is YYREEE (reference sequence). This CDR3 has 14 amino acids. Deletions cut 0 bases from V and 13 bases from J, with 14 bases between. The CDR3 nucleotides are TGTGCCAGCAGCTTGGACAGGAGCCAGGGGCCCCTCCACTTT. Translating it yields CASSLDRSQGPLHF.

This sequence joins TRBV6-1 and TRBJ1-5; D call uncertain. Trimming shortened V by 3 bases and J by 0 bases, and 6 bases separated the two germline ends. Germline CDR1 and CDR2: MNHNS and SASEGT. CDR3 length: 14 residues. The CDR3 region has the DNA TGTGCCAGCAGTGATGGAGGTAGCAATCAGCCCCAGCATTTT. Translating it yields CASSDGGSNQPQHF.

The rearrangement links TRBV27 to TRBJ1-3, with a weak D call TRBD1 (5 bases). Trimming took 5 bases from V and 0 from J, leaving 11 bases between them. There are 15 residues in the CDR3. Germline lookup yields CDR1 MNHEY and CDR2 SMNVEV (reference sequence). The DNA of the CDR3 is TGTGCCAGCAGTCAGGGACTCCCCTCTGGAAACACCATATATTTT. Translation gives CASSQGLPSGNTIYF.

J is TRBJ2-3 and V is TRBV9; 11 nucleotides line up with TRBD2. The CDR3 loop spans 18 amino acids. Germline V CDR1 and CDR2: SGDLS, YYNGEE. V dropped 2 bases and J dropped 0; count of bases not matched to a gene: 8. The chain's CDR3 is CASSVGPGLAASTDTQYF. The CDR3 region has the DNA TGTGCCAGCAGCGTGGGGCCGGGACTAGCGGCTAGCACAGATACGCAGTATTTT.

The gene calls are TRBV11-3 and TRBJ1-6; D is uncertain. Trimming removed 5 bases at V and 6 bases at J, with 11 bases between. This CDR3 has 14 residues. From germline, CDR1 is SGHNT and CDR2 YENEEA. CDR3 in amino acids: CASSLGGSNSPLHF. In nucleotides, the CDR3 is TGTGCCAGCAGCCTCGGAGGGAGTAATTCACCCCTCCACTTT.

This clone was found once. V and J are TRBV2 and TRBJ2-7; 7 bases agree with TRBD2. Trimming removed 3 bases from V and 3 bases from J; junction bases left unmatched: 8. This CDR3 comprises 15 residues. Looked up from germline, CDR1 is SNHLY and CDR2 is FYNNEI. The DNA for the CDR3 is TGTGCCAGCAGTGAGGGCCAGGGAGGGATCTACGAGCAGTACTTC. Amino acids: CASSEGQGGIYEQYF.

This clone has just one count. CDR3 nucleotides: TGCGCCAGCAGCGTGGCAGCGGGGACAGATACGCAGTATTTT. Translated, it gives CASSVAAGTDTQYF. J is TRBJ2-3 and V is TRBV5-1, with 7 nucleotides matching TRBD2. Germline CDR1 and CDR2: SGHRS and YFSETQ. The ends lost 4 bases at V and 3 bases at J; junction bases unmatched: 5. The length of the CDR3 is 14 residues. Using reference TRBV5-1 and TRBJ2-3 for the parts outside the CDR3, the full variable domain is KAGVTQTPRYLIKTRGQQVTLSCSPISGHRSVSWYQQTPGQGLQFLFEYFSETQRNKGNFPGRFSGRQFSNSRSEMNVSTLELGDSALYLCASSVAAGTDTQYFGPGTRLTVL.

The CDR3 nucleotides are TGTGCCAGTAGTATAGCGCCTAGCGGGGCCCTGGGAGGCACAGATACGCAGTATTTT. Protein sequence: CASSIAPSGALGGTDTQYF. The rearrangement joins TRBV19 to TRBJ2-3; 9 nucleotides agree with TRBD2. Trimming removed 1 base from V and 1 base from J; junction bases left unmatched: 12. The V gene's germline CDR1 is LNHDA and CDR2 SQIVND (reference sequence). There are 19 residues in the CDR3.

The V gene is TRBV21-1, the J gene TRBJ2-1; the D segment call TRBD2 is taken from the table without a DNA check. TRBV21-1 is a pseudogene. The CDR3 sequence is 17 residues long. DNA of the CDR3: TGTGCCAGATGCCGGCGGGGGTCCTTCAGCTCCTACAATGAGCAGTTCTTC. Translated: CARCRRGSFSSYNEQFF.

The chain recombines TRBV5-4 with TRBJ1-1; 7 bases align to TRBD1. Germline CDR1 SGHNT, CDR2 YYREEE (reference sequence). CDR3 size: 14 residues. V dropped 1 base and J dropped 7; count of bases not matched to a gene: 7. The CDR3 spells CASSLIRGDSEAFF. CDR3 nucleotides: TGTGCCAGCAGCTTGATTCGCGGGGACAGTGAAGCTTTCTTT.